This is a list of T cell receptor beta chains from one sample in a study of metastatic and nonmetastatic thyroid tumors. TCRdb redid the clone calls on the PCR reads using MiXCR. The profile shows more than 10,000 clones, approximately 26% of them singletons. The sample consisted of tumor tissue. Receptors were obtained from a female donor with papillary thyroid cancer or a benign thyroid nodule (not recorded which). Some clones in this sample may be carry-over from other donors' samples. The CDR3 runs from the conserved cysteine through the conserved F or W. The D gene is left open where the match is weak. Expanded clones are given a class, and other clones once, few, many or no size at all.

J | V | size | D | CDR3 | DNA
TRBJ2-7 | TRBV27 | few | - | CASSQNPYEQYF | TGTGCCAGCAGTCAAAATCCCTACGAGCAGTACTTC
TRBJ1-5 | TRBV7-9 | once | - | CASRAGNNQPQHF | TGTGCCAGCAGGGCCGGGAACAATCAGCCCCAGCATTTT
TRBJ2-2 | TRBV12-3/TRBV12-4 | many | TRBD2 | CASSLVYSGRATGELFF | TGTGCCAGCAGTTTAGTGTATAGCGGGAGGGCCACCGGGGAGCTGTTTTTT
TRBJ1-2 | TRBV7-9 | - | - | CASSSYIKGYTF | TGTGCCAGCAGCTCCTACATCAAGGGCTACACCTTC
TRBJ2-7 | TRBV11-2 | few | TRBD1 | CASSLVDRVGLGQYF | TGTGCCAGCAGCTTAGTAGACAGGGTTGGGCTTGGGCAGTACTTC
TRBJ2-1 | TRBV20-1 | - | - | CSGTLSYNEQFF | TGCAGTGGAACCCTCTCCTACAATGAGCAGTTCTTC
TRBJ2-1 | TRBV25-1 | many | - | CASSPGAYNEQFF | TGTGCCAGCAGTCCGGGGGCCTACAATGAGCAGTTCTTC
TRBJ1-4 | TRBV28 | - | - | CASSFRFGTLEEKLFF | TGTGCCAGCAGTTTCCGTTTCGGGACCCTGGAGGAAAAACTGTTTTTT
TRBJ2-2 | TRBV15 | many | - | CAISYSNTGELFF | TGTGCCATCTCCTACTCGAACACCGGGGAGCTGTTTTTT
TRBJ2-7 | TRBV6-5 | few | - | CASSYWQVSEQYF | TGTGCCAGCAGTTACTGGCAGGTTAGCGAGCAGTACTTC
TRBJ2-7 | TRBV11-1 | - | TRBD2 | CASSLWSGSSEQYF | TGTGCCAGCAGCTTATGGAGCGGGAGTAGCGAGCAGTACTTC
TRBJ1-2 | TRBV3-1 | - | - | CASSQDLRDGYTF | TGTGCCAGCAGCCAAGATTTGCGGGATGGCTACACCTTC
TRBJ2-5 | TRBV6-1 | - | - | CASSELSGDSETQYF | TGTGCCAGCAGTGAACTGTCGGGAGACAGTGAGACCCAGTACTTC
TRBJ2-2 | TRBV7-2 | - | TRBD1 | CASSRQGATGELFF | TGTGCCAGCAGTCGACAGGGGGCAACCGGGGAGCTGTTTTTT
TRBJ1-6 | TRBV2 | few | TRBD1 | CASSGDRNYNSPLHF | TGTGCCAGCAGTGGGGACAGGAACTATAATTCACCCCTCCACTTT
TRBJ1-1 | TRBV28 | - | - | CASRTQNTEAFF | TGTGCCAGCAGAACACAGAACACTGAAGCTTTCTTT
TRBJ1-2 | TRBV6-1 | many | - | CASKREDSANYGYTF | TGTGCCAGTAAGAGGGAGGACAGCGCAAACTATGGCTACACCTTC
TRBJ1-3 | TRBV5-1 | many | - | CASSQGLSGNTIYF | TGCGCCAGCTCTCAGGGACTCTCTGGAAACACCATATATTTT
TRBJ2-1 | TRBV2 | medium-sized | - | CASMVGGSYNEQFF | TGTGCCAGCATGGTAGGTGGCTCCTACAATGAGCAGTTCTTC
TRBJ2-7 | TRBV11-2 | - | - | CASSHSEWVYEQYF | TGTGCCAGCAGCCATTCCGAGTGGGTCTACGAGCAGTACTTC
TRBJ2-1 | TRBV5-1 | many | TRBD2 | CASSRSGSENEQFF | TGCGCCAGCAGCCGAAGCGGGAGCGAAAATGAGCAGTTCTTC
TRBJ2-1 | TRBV6-5 | medium-sized | TRBD2 | CASSYTLLAASYNEQFF | TGTGCCAGCAGTTACACGCTACTAGCGGCTTCCTACAATGAGCAGTTCTTC
TRBJ1-4 | TRBV19 | few | - | CASSRWNKGEKLFF | TGTGCCAGTAGTAGGTGGAACAAGGGTGAAAAACTGTTTTTT